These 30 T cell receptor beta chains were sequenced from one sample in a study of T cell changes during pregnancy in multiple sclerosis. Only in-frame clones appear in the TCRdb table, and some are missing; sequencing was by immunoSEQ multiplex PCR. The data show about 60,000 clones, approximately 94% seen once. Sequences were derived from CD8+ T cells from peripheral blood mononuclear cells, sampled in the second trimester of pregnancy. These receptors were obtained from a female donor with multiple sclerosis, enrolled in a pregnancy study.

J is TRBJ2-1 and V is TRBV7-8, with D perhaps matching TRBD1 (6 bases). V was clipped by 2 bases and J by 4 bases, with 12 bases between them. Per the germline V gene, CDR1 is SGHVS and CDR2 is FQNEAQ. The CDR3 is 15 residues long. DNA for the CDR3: TGTGCCAGCAGCTTACCCAACAGGGAGTACAATGAGCAGTTCTTC. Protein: CASSLPNREYNEQFF.

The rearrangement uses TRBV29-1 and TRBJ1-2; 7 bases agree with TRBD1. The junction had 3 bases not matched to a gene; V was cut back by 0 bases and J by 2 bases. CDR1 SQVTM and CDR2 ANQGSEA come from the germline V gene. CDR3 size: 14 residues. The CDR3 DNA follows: TGCAGCGTTGAAGAGGGCAGGGGGAACTATGGCTACACCTTC. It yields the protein CSVEEGRGNYGYTF.

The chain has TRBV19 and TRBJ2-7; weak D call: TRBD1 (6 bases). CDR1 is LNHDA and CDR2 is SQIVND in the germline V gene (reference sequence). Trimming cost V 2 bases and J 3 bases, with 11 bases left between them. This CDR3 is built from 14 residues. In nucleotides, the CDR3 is TGTGCCAGTAGTATAACAGGGATGAACTACGAGCAGTACTTC. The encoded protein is CASSITGMNYEQYF.

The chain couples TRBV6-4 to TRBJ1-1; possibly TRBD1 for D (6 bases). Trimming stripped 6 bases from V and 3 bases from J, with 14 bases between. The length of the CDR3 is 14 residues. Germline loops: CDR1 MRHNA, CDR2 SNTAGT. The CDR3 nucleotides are TGTGCCAGCAGCTATACAGGGCCCGACACTGAAGCTTTCTTT. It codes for CASSYTGPDTEAFF.

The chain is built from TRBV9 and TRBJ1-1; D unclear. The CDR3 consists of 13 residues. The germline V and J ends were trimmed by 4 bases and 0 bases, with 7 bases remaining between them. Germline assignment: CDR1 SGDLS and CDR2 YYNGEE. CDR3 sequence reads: CASSRSVNTEAFF. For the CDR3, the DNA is TGTGCCAGCAGCCGAAGCGTGAACACTGAAGCTTTCTTT.

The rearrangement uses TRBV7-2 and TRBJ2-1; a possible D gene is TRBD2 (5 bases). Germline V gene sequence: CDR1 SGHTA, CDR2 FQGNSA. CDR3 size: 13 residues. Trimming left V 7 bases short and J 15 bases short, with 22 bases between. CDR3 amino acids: CASNILTSSLTFF. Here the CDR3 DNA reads TGTGCCAGCAACATCTTAACTAGTAGCTTAACGTTCTTC.

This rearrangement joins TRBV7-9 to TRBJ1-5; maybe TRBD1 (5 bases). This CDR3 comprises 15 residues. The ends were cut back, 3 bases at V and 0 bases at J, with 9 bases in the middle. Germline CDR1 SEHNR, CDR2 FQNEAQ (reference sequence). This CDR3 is CASSFSGDSNQPQHF. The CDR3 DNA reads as TGTGCCAGCAGCTTCTCGGGGGATAGCAATCAGCCCCAGCATTTT.

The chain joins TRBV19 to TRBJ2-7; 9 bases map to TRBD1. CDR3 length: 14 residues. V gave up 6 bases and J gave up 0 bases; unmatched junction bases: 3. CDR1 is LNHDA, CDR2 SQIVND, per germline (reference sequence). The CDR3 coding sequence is TGTGCCAGTAGGGAGACAGGGGGCTCCTACGAGCAGTACTTC. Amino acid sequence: CASRETGGSYEQYF.

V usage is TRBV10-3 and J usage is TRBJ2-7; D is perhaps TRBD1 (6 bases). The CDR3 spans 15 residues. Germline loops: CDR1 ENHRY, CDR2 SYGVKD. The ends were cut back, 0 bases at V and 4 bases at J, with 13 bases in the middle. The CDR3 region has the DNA TGTGCCATCAGTGAGTCTATCGGACAGTCGTACGAGCAGTACTTC. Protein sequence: CAISESIGQSYEQYF.

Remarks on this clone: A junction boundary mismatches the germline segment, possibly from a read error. The CDR3 sequence is CASSSRGITNTQYF. Written as DNA, the CDR3 is TGTGCCAGCAGCTCCCGGGGGATCACAAATACGCAGTATTTT. J is TRBJ2-3 and V is TRBV7-8, with D possibly being TRBD2 (6 bases). The CDR3 is made up of 14 amino acids. Looked up from germline, CDR1 is SGHVS and CDR2 is FQNEAQ.

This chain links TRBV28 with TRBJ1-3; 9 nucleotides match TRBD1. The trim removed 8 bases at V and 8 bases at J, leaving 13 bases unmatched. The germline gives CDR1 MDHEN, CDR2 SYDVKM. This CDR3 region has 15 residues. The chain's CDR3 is CASGMDRGRGDTIYF. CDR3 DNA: TGTGCCAGCGGAATGGACAGGGGAAGGGGAGACACCATATATTTT.

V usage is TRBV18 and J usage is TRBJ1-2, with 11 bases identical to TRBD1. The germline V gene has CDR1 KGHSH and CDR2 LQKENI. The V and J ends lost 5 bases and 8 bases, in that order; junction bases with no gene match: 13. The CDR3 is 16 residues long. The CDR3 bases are TGTGCCAGCTCAGCGATGAGGACAGGGGGCGCTCGGGGCTACACCTTC. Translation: CASSAMRTGGARGYTF.

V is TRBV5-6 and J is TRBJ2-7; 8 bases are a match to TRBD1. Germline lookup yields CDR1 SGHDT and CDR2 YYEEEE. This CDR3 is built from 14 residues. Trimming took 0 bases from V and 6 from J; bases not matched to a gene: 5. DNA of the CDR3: TGTGCCAGCAGCTTGGGGACAGGGTATTCCGAGCAGTACTTC. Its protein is CASSLGTGYSEQYF.

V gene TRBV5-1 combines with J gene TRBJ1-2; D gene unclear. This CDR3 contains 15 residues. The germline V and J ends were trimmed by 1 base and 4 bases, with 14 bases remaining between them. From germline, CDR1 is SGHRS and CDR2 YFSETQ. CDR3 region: CASSLFVSPSYGYTF. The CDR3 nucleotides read TGCGCCAGCAGCTTGTTCGTTAGCCCGTCCTATGGCTACACCTTC.

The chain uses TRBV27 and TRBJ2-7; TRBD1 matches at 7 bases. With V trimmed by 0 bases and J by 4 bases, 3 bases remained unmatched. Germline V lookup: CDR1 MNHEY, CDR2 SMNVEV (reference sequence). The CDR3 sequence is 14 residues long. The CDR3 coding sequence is TGTGCCAGCAGTTTATCGGGACAGATTTACGAGCAGTACTTC. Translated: CASSLSGQIYEQYF.

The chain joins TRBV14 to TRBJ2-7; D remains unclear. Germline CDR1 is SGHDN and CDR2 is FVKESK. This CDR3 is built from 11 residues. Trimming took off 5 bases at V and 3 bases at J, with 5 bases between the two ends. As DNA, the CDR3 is TGTGCCAGCAGCAACAGCTACGAGCAGTACTTC. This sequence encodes CASSNSYEQYF. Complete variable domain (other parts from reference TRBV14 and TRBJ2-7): EAGVTQFPSHSVIEKGQTVTLRCDPISGHDNLYWYRRVMGKEIKFLLHFVKESKQDESGMPNNRFLAERTGGTYSTLKVQPAELEDSGVYFCASSNSYEQYFGPGTRLTVT.

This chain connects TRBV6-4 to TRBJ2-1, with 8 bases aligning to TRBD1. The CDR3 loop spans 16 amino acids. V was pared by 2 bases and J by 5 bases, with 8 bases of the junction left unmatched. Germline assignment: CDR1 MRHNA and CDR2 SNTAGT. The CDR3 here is CASSDRPGTGNNEQFF. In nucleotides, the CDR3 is TGTGCCAGCAGTGACCGGCCCGGGACAGGCAACAATGAGCAGTTCTTC.

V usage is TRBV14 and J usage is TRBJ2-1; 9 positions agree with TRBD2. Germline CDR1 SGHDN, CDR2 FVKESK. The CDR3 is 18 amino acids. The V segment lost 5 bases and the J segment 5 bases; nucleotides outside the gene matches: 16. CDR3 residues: CASSKEPPRGRVDNEQFF. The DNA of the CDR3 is TGTGCCAGCAGCAAGGAGCCCCCTCGCGGGAGGGTTGACAATGAGCAGTTCTTC.

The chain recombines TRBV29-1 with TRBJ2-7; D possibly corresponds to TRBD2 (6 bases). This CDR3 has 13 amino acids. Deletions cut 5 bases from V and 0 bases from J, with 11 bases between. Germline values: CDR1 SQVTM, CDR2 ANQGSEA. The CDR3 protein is CSVSPGSSYEQYF. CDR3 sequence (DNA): TGCAGCGTTTCCCCCGGGAGCTCCTACGAGCAGTACTTC.

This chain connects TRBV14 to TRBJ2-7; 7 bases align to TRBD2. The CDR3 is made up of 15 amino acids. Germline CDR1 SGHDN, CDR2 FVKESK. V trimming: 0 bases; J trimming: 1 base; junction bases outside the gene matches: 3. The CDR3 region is CASSQDGRGSYEQYF. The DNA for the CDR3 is TGTGCCAGCAGCCAAGATGGGAGGGGTTCCTACGAGCAGTACTTC.

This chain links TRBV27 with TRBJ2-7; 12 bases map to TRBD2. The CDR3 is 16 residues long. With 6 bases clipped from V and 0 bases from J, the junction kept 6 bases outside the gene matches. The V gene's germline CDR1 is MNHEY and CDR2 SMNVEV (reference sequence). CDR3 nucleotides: TGTGCCAGCAGCCGGACTAGCGGGGCCGACTCCTACGAGCAGTACTTC. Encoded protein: CASSRTSGADSYEQYF.

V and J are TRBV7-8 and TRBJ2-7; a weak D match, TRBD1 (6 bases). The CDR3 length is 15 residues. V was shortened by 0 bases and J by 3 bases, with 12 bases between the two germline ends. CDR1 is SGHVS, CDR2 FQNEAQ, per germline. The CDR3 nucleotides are TGTGCCAGCAGCTTAGCGACAGGCTTAATCTACGAGCAGTACTTC. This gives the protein CASSLATGLIYEQYF. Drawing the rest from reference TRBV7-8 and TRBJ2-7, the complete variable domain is GAGVSQSPRYKVAKRGQDVALRCDPISGHVSLFWYQQALGQGPEFLTYFQNEAQLDKSGLPSDRFFAERPEGSVSTLKIQRTQQEDSAVYLCASSLATGLIYEQYFGPGTRLTVT.

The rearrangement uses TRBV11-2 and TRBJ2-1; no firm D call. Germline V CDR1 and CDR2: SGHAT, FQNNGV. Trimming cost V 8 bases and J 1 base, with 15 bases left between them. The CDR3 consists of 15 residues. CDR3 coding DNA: TGTGCCAGCTCCTCTAGAATCTCGTCCTACAATGAGCAGTTCTTC. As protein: CASSSRISSYNEQFF.

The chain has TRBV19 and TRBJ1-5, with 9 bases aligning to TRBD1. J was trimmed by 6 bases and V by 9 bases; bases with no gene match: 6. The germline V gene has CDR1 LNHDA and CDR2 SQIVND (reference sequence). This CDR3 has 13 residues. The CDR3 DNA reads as TGTGCCAGCCGGACAGGGGCGGGTCAGCCCCAGCATTTT. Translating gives CASRTGAGQPQHF.

CDR3 DNA sequence: TGTGCCAGCAGCCCCTTTACCGGACTGGGGAACACTGAAGCTTTCTTT. Translation: CASSPFTGLGNTEAFF. The chain uses TRBV7-8 and TRBJ1-1; D call uncertain. Looked up from germline, CDR1 is SGHVS and CDR2 is FQNEAQ. Trimming left V 5 bases short and J 1 base short, with 17 bases between. The CDR3 runs to 16 residues.

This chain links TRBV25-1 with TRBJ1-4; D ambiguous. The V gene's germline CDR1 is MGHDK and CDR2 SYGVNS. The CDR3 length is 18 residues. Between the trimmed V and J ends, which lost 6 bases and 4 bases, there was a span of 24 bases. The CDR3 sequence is CASSAPSETGPYNEKLFF. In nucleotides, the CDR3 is TGTGCCAGCAGCGCCCCTTCAGAGACGGGTCCCTATAATGAAAAACTGTTTTTT.

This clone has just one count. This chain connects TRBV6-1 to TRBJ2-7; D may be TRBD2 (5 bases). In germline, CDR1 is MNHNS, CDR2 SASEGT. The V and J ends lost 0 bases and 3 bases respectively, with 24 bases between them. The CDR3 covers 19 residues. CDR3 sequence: CASSEARVGNLLSGYEQYF. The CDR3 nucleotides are TGTGCCAGCAGTGAAGCGCGGGTTGGCAATCTATTGAGCGGCTACGAGCAGTACTTC.

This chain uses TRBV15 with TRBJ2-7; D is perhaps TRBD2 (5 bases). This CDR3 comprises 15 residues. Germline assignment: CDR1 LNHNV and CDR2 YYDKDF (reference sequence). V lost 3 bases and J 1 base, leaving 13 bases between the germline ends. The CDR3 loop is CATSRGTSLSYEQYF. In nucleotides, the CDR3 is TGTGCCACCAGCAGGGGTACTAGTTTATCCTACGAGCAGTACTTC. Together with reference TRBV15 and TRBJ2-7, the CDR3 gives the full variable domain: DAMVIQNPRYQVTQFGKPVTLSCSQTLNHNVMYWYQQKSSQAPKLLFHYYDKDFNNEADTPDNFQSRRPNTSFCFLDIRSPGLGDTAMYLCATSRGTSLSYEQYFGPGTRLTVT.

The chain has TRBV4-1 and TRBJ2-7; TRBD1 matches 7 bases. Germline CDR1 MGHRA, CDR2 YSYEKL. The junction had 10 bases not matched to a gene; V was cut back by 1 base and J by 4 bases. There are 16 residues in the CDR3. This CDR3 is CASSQGMGQGEYEQYF. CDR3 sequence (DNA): TGCGCCAGCAGCCAAGGCATGGGGCAGGGGGAGTACGAGCAGTACTTC.

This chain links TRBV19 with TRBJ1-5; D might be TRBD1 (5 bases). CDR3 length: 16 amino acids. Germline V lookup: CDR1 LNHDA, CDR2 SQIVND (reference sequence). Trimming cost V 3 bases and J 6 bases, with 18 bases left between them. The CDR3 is CASSMGSFLQGQPQHF. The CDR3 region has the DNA TGTGCCAGTAGTATGGGATCCTTTCTTCAGGGTCAGCCCCAGCATTTT.